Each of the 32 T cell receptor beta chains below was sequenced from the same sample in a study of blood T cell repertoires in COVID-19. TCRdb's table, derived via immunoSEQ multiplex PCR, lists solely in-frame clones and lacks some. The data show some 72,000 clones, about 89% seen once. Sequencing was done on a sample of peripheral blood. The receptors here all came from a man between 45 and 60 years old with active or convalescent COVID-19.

CDR3 coding DNA: TGCAGCGTTGGGGCTGGGGGGAACATTCAGTACTTC. It codes for CSVGAGGNIQYF. The rearrangement links TRBV29-1 to TRBJ2-4; perhaps TRBD2 as D (6 bases). V shed 4 bases and J shed 7 bases, with 11 bases lying between them. The CDR3 loop spans 12 amino acids. From germline, CDR1 is SQVTM and CDR2 ANQGSEA.

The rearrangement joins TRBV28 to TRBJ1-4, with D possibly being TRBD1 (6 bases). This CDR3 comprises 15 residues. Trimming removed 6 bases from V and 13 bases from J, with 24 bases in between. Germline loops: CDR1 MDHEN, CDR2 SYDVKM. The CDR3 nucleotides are TGTGCCAGCAGCCCGCACACAGGGAAATCGGTTCGACTGTTTTTT. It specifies CASSPHTGKSVRLFF.

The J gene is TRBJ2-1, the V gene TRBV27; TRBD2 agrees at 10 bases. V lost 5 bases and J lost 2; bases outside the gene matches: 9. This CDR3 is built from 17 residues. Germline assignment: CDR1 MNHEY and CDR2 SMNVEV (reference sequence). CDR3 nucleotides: TGTGCCAGCAGTAGATTGGCTAGCGGGGGAACCTACAATGAGCAGTTCTTC. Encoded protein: CASSRLASGGTYNEQFF.

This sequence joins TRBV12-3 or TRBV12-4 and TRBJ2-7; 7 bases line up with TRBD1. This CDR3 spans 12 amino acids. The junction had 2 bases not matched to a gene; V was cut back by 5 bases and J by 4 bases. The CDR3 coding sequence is TGTGCCAGCAGTCCAGGGGGATACGAGCAGTACTTC. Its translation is CASSPGGYEQYF.

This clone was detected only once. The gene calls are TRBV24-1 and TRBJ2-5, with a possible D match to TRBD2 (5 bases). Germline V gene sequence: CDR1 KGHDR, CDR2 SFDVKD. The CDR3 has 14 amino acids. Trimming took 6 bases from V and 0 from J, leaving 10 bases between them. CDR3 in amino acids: CATSRTDYQETQYF. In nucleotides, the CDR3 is TGTGCCACCAGTCGTACGGACTACCAAGAGACCCAGTACTTC.

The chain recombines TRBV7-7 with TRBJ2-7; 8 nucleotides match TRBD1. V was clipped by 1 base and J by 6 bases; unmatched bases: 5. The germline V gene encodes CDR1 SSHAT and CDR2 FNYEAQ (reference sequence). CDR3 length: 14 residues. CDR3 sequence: CASSLGQGSSEQYF. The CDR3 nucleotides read TGTGCCAGCAGCTTAGGACAGGGGTCAAGCGAGCAGTACTTC.

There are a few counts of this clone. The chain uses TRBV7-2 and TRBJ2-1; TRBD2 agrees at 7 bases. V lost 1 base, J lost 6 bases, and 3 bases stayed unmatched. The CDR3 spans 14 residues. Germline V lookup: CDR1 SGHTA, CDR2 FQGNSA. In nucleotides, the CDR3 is TGTGCCAGCAGCTTAGACCCTAGCGGCAATGAGCAGTTCTTC. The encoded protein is CASSLDPSGNEQFF.

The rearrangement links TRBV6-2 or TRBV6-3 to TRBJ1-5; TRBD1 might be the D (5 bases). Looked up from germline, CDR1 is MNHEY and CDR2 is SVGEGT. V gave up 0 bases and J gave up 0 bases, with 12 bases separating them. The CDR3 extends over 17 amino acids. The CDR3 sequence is CASSYSSGRVSNQPQHF. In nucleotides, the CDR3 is TGTGCCAGCAGTTACTCTTCAGGGAGGGTTAGCAATCAGCCCCAGCATTTT.

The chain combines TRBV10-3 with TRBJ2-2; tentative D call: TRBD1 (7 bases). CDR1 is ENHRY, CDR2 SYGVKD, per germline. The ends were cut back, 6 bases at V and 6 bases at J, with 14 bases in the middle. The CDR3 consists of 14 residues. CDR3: CAIRTGRKSGELFF. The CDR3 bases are TGTGCCATCAGGACAGGGAGGAAGTCCGGGGAGCTGTTTTTT.

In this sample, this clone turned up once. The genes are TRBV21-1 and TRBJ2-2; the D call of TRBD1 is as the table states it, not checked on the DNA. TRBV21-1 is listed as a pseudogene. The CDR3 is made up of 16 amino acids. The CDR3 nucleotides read TGTGCCAGCAGCAAATGGGACAGGGAAAGCACCGGGGAGCTGTTTTTT. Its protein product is CASSKWDRESTGELFF.

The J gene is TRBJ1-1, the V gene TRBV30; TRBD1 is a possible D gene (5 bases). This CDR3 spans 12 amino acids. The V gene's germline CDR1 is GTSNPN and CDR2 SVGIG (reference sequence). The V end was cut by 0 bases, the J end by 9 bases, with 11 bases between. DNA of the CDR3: TGTGCCTGGAGTGTACAGACAGTTAAAGCTTTCTTT. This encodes CAWSVQTVKAFF.

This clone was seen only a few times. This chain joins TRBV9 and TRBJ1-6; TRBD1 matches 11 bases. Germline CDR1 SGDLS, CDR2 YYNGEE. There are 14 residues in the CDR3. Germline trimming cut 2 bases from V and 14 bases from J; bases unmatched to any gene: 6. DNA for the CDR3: TGTGCCAGCAGCGTCGGACAGGGGGCAGGAGCCCTCCACTTT. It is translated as CASSVGQGAGALHF.

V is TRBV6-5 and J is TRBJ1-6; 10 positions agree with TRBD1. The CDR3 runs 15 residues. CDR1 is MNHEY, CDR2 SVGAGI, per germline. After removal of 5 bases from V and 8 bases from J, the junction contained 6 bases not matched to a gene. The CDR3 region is CASSQGQGTHSPLHF. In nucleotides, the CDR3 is TGTGCCAGCAGTCAGGGACAGGGGACGCATTCACCCCTCCACTTT.

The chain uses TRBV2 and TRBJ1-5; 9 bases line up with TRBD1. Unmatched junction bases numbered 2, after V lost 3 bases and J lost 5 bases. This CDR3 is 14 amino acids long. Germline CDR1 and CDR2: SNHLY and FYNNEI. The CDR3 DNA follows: TGTGCCAGCAGTGAGGGACAGGGCTATCAGCCCCAGCATTTT. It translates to CASSEGQGYQPQHF.

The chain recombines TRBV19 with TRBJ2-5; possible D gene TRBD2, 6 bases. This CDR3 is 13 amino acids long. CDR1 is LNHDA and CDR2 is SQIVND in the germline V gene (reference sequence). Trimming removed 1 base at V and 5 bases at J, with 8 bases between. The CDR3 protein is CASSIAAGETQYF. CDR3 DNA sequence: TGTGCCAGTAGTATAGCTGCGGGGGAGACCCAGTACTTC.

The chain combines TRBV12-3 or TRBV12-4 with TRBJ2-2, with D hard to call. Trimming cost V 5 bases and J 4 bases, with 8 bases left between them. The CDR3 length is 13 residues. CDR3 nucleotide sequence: TGTGCCAGCAGTCTGACACGCACCGGGGAGCTGTTTTTT. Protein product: CASSLTRTGELFF.

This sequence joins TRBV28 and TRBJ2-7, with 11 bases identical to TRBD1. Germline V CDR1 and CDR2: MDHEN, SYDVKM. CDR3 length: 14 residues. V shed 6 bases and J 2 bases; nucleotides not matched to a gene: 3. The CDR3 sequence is CASRGTGGTYEQYV. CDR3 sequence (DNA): TGTGCCAGCAGAGGGACAGGGGGAACCTACGAGCAGTACGTC.

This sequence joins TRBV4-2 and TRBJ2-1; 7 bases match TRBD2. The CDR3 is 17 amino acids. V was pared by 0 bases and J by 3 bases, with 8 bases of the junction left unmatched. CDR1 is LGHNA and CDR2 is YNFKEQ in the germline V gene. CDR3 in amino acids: CASSQDLGTISYNEQFF. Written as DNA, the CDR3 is TGTGCCAGCAGCCAAGATTTAGGGACTATCAGCTACAATGAGCAGTTCTTC.

DNA for the CDR3: TGTGCCAGCAGCTTCGGGGACAGGATCTACGAGCAGTACTTC. It is translated as CASSFGDRIYEQYF. V is TRBV7-2 and J is TRBJ2-7, with TRBD1 identical over 8 bases. The V gene end was trimmed by 3 bases and the J gene end by 3 bases; junction bases not matched to a gene: 4. The CDR3 length is 14 residues. Germline assignment: CDR1 SGHTA and CDR2 FQGNSA.

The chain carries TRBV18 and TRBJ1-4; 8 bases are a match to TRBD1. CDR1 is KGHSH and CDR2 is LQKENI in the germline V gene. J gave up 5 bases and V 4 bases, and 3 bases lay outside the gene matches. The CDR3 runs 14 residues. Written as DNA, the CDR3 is TGTGCCAGCTCACTGGACAGGGCCAATGAAAAACTGTTTTTT. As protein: CASSLDRANEKLFF.

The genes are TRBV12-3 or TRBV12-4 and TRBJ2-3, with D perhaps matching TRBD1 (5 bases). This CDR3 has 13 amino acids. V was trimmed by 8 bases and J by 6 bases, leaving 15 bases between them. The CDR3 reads CASGAVGVDTQYF. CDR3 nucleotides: TGTGCCAGCGGGGCCGTCGGAGTGGATACGCAGTATTTT.

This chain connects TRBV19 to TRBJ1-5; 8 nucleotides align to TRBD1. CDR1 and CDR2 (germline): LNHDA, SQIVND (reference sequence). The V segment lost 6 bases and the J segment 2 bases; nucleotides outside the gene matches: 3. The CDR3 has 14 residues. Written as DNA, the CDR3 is TGTGCCAGTAGAGTGGGACAGGGCAATCAGCCCCAGCATTTT. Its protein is CASRVGQGNQPQHF. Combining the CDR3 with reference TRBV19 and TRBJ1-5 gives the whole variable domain DGGITQSPKYLFRKEGQNVTLSCEQNLNHDAMYWYRQDPGQGLRLIYYSQIVNDFQKGDIAEGYSVSREKKESFPLTVTSAQKNPTAFYLCASRVGQGNQPQHFGDGTRLSIL.

The CDR3: CASSTREYTQYF. CDR3 sequence (DNA): TGTGCCAGCAGTACCCGGGAGTATACGCAGTATTTT. The rearrangement uses TRBV6-2 or TRBV6-3 and TRBJ2-3, with D possibly TRBD2 on 6 matching bases. Per germline, CDR1 MNHEY and CDR2 SVGEGT. Trimming shortened V by 5 bases and J by 7 bases, and 10 bases separated the two germline ends. CDR3 length: 12 amino acids.

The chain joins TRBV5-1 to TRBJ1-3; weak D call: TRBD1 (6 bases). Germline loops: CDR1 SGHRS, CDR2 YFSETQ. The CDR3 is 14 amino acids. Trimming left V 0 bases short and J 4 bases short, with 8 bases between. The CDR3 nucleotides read TGCGCCAGCAGCTTGGGCGACAGGGGAAACACCATATATTTT. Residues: CASSLGDRGNTIYF.

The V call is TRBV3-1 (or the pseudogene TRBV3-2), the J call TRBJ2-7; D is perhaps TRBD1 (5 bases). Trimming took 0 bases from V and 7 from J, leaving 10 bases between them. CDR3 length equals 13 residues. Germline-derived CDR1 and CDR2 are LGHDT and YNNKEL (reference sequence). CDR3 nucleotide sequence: TGTGCCAGCAGCCAAGAAGTATGGACAGAGCAGTACTTC. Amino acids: CASSQEVWTEQYF.

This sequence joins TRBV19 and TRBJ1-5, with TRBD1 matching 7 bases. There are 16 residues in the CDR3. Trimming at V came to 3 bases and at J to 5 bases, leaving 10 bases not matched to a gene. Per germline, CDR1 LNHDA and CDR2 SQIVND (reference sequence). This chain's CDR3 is CASSIAGTAEYQPQHF. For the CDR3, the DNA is TGTGCCAGTAGTATTGCCGGGACAGCCGAGTATCAGCCCCAGCATTTT.

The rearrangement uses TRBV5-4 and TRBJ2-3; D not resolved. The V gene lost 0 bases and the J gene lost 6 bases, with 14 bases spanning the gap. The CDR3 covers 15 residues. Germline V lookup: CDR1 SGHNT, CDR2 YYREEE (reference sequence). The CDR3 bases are TGTGCCAGCAGCTTGGCCGAACACGAGGCGGATACGCAGTATTTT. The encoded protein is CASSLAEHEADTQYF.

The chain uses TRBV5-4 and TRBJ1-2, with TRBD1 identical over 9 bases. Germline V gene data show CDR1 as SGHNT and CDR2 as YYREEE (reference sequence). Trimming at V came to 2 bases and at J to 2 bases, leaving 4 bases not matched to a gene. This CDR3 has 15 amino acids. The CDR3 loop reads CASSLQTGGNYGYTF. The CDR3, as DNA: TGTGCCAGCAGCTTACAGACAGGGGGGAACTATGGCTACACCTTC. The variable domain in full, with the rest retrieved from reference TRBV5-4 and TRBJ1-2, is ETGVTQSPTHLIKTRGQQVTLRCSSQSGHNTVSWYQQALGQGPQFIFQYYREEENGRGNFPPRFSGLQFPNYSSELNVNALELDDSALYLCASSLQTGGNYGYTFGSGTRLTVV.

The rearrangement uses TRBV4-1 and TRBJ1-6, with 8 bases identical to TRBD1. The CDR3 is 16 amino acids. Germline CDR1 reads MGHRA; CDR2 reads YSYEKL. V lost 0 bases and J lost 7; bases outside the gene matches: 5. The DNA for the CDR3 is TGCGCCAGCAGCCAAGATGGGGCAGGGGGCAATTCACCCCTCCACTTT. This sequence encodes CASSQDGAGGNSPLHF.

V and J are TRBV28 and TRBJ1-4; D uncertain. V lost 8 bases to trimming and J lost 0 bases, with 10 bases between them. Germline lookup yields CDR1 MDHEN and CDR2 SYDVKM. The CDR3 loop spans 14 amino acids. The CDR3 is CASLPSTTNEKLFF. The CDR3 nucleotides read TGTGCCAGCCTACCGTCGACAACTAATGAAAAACTGTTTTTT.

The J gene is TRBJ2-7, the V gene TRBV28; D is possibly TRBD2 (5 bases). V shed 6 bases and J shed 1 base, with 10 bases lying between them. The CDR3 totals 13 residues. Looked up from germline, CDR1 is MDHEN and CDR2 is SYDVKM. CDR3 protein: CASRTSGSYEQYF. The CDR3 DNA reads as TGTGCCAGCAGGACCTCGGGATCCTACGAGCAGTACTTC. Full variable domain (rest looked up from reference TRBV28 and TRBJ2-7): DVKVTQSSRYLVKRTGEKVFLECVQDMDHENMFWYRQDPGLGLRLIYFSYDVKMKEKGDIPEGYSVSREKKERFSLILESASTNQTSMYLCASRTSGSYEQYFGPGTRLTVT.

Here the CDR3 reads CASSLAGTTGNQPQHF. CDR3 coding DNA: TGTGCCAGCAGTTTAGCGGGGACCACCGGTAATCAGCCCCAGCATTTT. This rearrangement joins TRBV28 to TRBJ1-5; TRBD1 might be the D (5 bases). Germline lookup yields CDR1 MDHEN and CDR2 SYDVKM. V was trimmed by 2 bases and J by 4 bases, leaving 15 bases between them. The CDR3 contains 16 residues.